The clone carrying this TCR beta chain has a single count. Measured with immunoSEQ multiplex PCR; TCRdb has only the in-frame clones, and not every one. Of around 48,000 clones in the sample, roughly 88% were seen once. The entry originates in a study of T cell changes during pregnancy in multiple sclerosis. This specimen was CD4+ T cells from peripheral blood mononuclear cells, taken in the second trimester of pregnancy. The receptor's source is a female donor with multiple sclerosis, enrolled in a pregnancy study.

The CDR3 spells CARGATGRTDTQYF. The CDR3 DNA follows: TGTGCCAGGGGGGCTACCGGTCGCACAGATACGCAGTATTTT. The V gene is TRBV6-4, the J gene TRBJ2-3; tentatively, D is TRBD1 (6 bases). Germline-derived CDR1 and CDR2 are MRHNA and SNTAGT. The CDR3 loop spans 14 amino acids. V was clipped by 9 bases and J by 1 base, with 14 bases between them.